This TCR beta chain was identified in a study of T cells in Graves' hyperthyroidism and ophthalmopathy. General study findings and limits: Most clonotypes expanded in the thyroid (above 0.001) were also present in blood.

Amplification of TCR beta CDR3 regions was performed using RNA transcripts as template. A set of HTBI primers served as the primers for a first-round RT-PCR of the TCR CDR3. Each CDR3 protein gets one entry after TCRdb re-called the multiplex PCR reads with MiXCR. The profile covers fewer than 700,000 distinct CDR3 sequences, with around 15% appearing a single time and 3.8% taken by the ten largest. This clonotype was seen at least ten times. Its antigen remains unidentified. The V gene lost 3 bases and the J gene lost 5 bases, with 19 bases spanning the gap. From germline, CDR1 is DFQATT and CDR2 SNEGSKA (reference sequence). This CDR3 contains 15 residues.

V gene TRBV20-1 combines with J gene TRBJ2-5, with D perhaps matching TRBD1 or TRBD2 (5 bases each). The sample taken for sequencing was blood. The TCR originated in a woman under 40 with Graves' hyperthyroidism. In DNA form, the CDR3 reads TGCAGTGCTAGCGATGGGGGTTGGACCCGGGAGACCCAGTACTTC. Translation: CSASDGGWTRETQYF.